This T cell receptor (beta chain) was sequenced for a study of long-term antiretroviral therapy in people with HIV. About the study: Earliest sampling preceded the 2015 immediate-ART recommendation by about a decade.

The assay used was immunoSEQ (version v3.0), run at survey level. The assay was immunoSEQ multiplex PCR, and TCRdb's table has in-frame clones only and misses some. The sample yields 20,000 to 25,000 clones, 87% seen once. Germline trimming cut 5 bases from V and 1 base from J; bases unmatched to any gene: 8. This CDR3 region has 16 residues. CDR1 and CDR2 from the germline V gene are SEHNR and FQNEAQ (reference sequence). This TCR came from a woman aged 45-60 years with HIV. V and J are TRBV7-9 and TRBJ1-1; the match to TRBD1 covers 9 bases. The source material was unsorted PBMCs, sampled 2.6 years after starting antiretroviral therapy. CDR3 protein: CASSVEQGAENTEAFF. CDR3 DNA: TGTGCCAGCAGCGTAGAACAGGGGGCGGAGAACACTGAAGCTTTCTTT.